This TCR beta chain was recovered during a study of breast tumors, draining lymph nodes, adjacent tissues. TCRdb re-derived calls from the multiplex PCR reads in MiXCR, one entry per CDR3 protein. This sample has under 250,000 distinct CDR3 sequences, with about 30% found just once. J gave up 9 bases and V 0 bases, and 2 bases lay outside the gene matches. CDR1 SNHLY and CDR2 FYNNEI come from the germline V gene. The CDR3 has 15 amino acids. Breast cancer patients provided tissue from their axillary draining lymph nodes. The TCR comes from a female donor with breast cancer. Some clones in this sample may be carry-over from other donors' samples. This rearrangement joins TRBV2 to TRBJ1-6; 10 bases are a match to TRBD1. The material sequenced was axillary lymph node tissue. Here the CDR3 reads CASSEAGQGSSPLHF. In DNA form, the CDR3 reads TGTGCCAGCAGTGAAGCGGGACAGGGGAGTTCACCCCTCCACTTT.